This T cell receptor (beta chain) emerged from a study of blood T cell repertoires in COVID-19 (dated by TCRdb to about 2020). Describing the broader study: The collaborator samples originated in the United States, Italy and Spain and spanned the acute and convalescent phases of COVID-19. The sample metadata nearly always contained a de-identified subject ID, COVID-19 status, age in years and sex. Samples came from the ongoing ImmuneRACE study (first 160 participants) plus 1,254 subjects from 6 global collaborators. Subjects who had been exposed to COVID-19, were actively infected with it, or had recovered from it provided the deeply sampled blood TCRbeta repertoires that made up the dataset. The prospective study material was composed of cDNA or gDNA derived from T cells, B-cell-depleted T cells, or PBMCs. Where available, HLA class I and class II types were taken from metadata supplied by the sample provider and were not determined by assay-based typing. A freely available public database, intended as a resource for researchers studying the immune response to SARS-CoV-2, is where the repertoires were released. Beyond this particular receptor, the publication reports: How much clinical and demographic metadata was included differed by source and by participant, and the metadata was provided uncurated.

The immunoSEQ Assay, a bias-controlled multiplex PCR, was used to amplify TCRbeta CDR3 regions from genomic DNA. The source study handled its data this way. The number of nucleated cells in each sample was estimated from the amplification of reference gene primers within the assay. Sequence reads were collapsed and filtered to measure the absolute abundance of every unique TCRbeta CDR3 rearrangement. For each sample, productive Simpson clonality was calculated as the square root of Simpson's diversity index across productive rearrangements. TCRdb took over this immuneACCESS table, retaining in-frame rearrangements with V and J assigned. Such tables are incomplete; in checked studies, under half of the missing clones stem from an unresolved V gene, and the remainder is unexplained. The V and J calls and clone size are taken from that table; D and trimming were inferred from the DNA. Recorded for this sample are about 54,000 clones; over 80% of them occurred a single time. Of the sample, 7.3% is held by the ten largest clones.

Each collaborating institution followed its own protocols to collect whole blood in K2EDTA tubes. For TCRbeta analysis, collaborator samples were shipped as frozen whole blood, as isolated PBMCs, or as DNA extracted from either sample type. Note on this clone: Its antigen is still unknown. One base away there is no much larger clone; base qualities are not given.

The V and J ends are trimmed by 5 bases and 1 base, leaving 15 bases between them. CDR1 and CDR2 (KGHSH, LQKENI) derive from the germline V gene. The CDR3 holds 15 amino acids from the cysteine to the phenylalanine. Only the CDR3 portion is preserved as DNA: 45 bases, with reading frame beginning at the first base. The sequence came from a woman aged 60 to 75 with active or convalescent COVID-19. Sequenced material: peripheral blood. Recombination joined TRBV18 with TRBJ2-7; TRBD2 is possibly the D segment (6 matching bases). The CDR3 protein is CASSKWEAGSYEQYF. Here is the DNA: TGTGCCAGCTCAAAGTGGGAGGCGGGGTCCTACGAGCAGTACTTC. Joined to the reference TRBV18 and TRBJ2-7 proteins, this CDR3 gives the full variable domain: NAGVMQNPRHLVRRRGQEARLRCSPMKGHSHVYWYRQLPEEGLKFMVYLQKENIIDESGMPKERFSAEFPKEGPSILRIQQVVRGDSAAYFCASSKWEAGSYEQYFGPGTRLTVT.